Each of the 30 T cell receptor gamma chains below was sequenced from the same sample in a study of intestinal T cells in coeliac disease. Nine to ten formalin-fixed paraffin-embedded scrolls, each 5 µm thick, supplied each case's genomic DNA. Using roughly 0.2 ug of biopsy DNA, TRG was amplified with LymphoTrack primers. TCRdb made new clone calls on the multiplex PCR reads using CATT. The data show about a thousand gamma-chain clones, with over 45% seen just once and about 16% held by the top ten. Sequencing input: a duodenal biopsy. These receptors all come from a human donor with celiac disease.

As regards this clone: This may come from a read error, since a much larger clone is one base off. The identical CDR3 is also encoded by other nucleotide sequences in the sample. The chain links TRGV4 to TRGJ1 or TRGJ2. Germline V lookup: CDR1 EGSTGY, CDR2 YDSYTSSV. This CDR3 is 13 amino acids long. The CDR3 reads CATWDSLYYKKLF. CDR3 in DNA: TGTGCCACCTGGGACAGCCTTTATTATAAGAAACTCTTC.

The rearrangement joins TRGV11 to TRGJP1. TRGV11 is filed as an ORF, its function uncertain. V shed 9 bases, J shed 3 bases, and the junction held 13 bases outside the gene matches. The CDR3 totals 16 residues. Written as DNA, the CDR3 is TGTGCCTGCTGGTCCCGTGCGGTACCCACTGGTTGGTTCAAGATATTT. Encoded protein: CACWSRAVPTGWFKIF.

The chain links TRGV3 to TRGJ1 or TRGJ2. Germline CDR1 and CDR2: VTNTFY and YDVSTARD (reference sequence). This CDR3 comprises 11 residues. The V and J ends lost 6 bases and 10 bases, in that order; junction bases with no gene match: 9. CDR3 region: CATWTALKKLF. The CDR3 bases are TGTGCCACCTGGACAGCTCTAAAGAAACTCTTT.

This clone is labeled as large. The chain couples TRGV3 to TRGJ1 or TRGJ2. The J segment lost 7 bases and the V segment lost 0 bases, leaving 9 bases of the junction unmatched. The CDR3 consists of 14 residues. Germline V gene data show CDR1 as VTNTFY and CDR2 as YDVSTARD (reference sequence). CDR3 coding DNA: TGTGCCACCTGGGACAGGTTTAACGGGTATAAGAAACTCTTT. This translates into CATWDRFNGYKKLF.

This clone has only a few counts. The TCRdb record carries a much larger clone's protein, which differs from this DNA's translation at residue 6; a read error is the likely cause, and the protein listed here is the DNA translation. This chain uses TRGV8 with TRGJP2. Looked up from germline, CDR1 is VENAVY and CDR2 is YDSYNSRV. This CDR3 has 13 amino acids. CDR3 nucleotide sequence: TGTACCACCTGGGATGATAGTGATTGGATCAAGACGTTT. It encodes CTTWDDSDWIKTF.

This clone was seen only a few times. Translating this DNA gives a protein that differs at residue 8 from the TCRdb one, which belongs to a much larger clone; a read error is likely, and the protein shown is this translation. This chain joins TRGV2 and TRGJP2. CDR3 length: 14 residues. The germline gives CDR1 EGSNGY, CDR2 YDSYNSKV. The CDR3 region is CATWDGSGDWIKTF. For the CDR3, the DNA is TGTGCCACCTGGGACGGTAGTGGTGATTGGATCAAGACGTTT.

As concerns this clone: This sample also contains other DNA sequences that code for the same CDR3. The chain couples TRGV2 to TRGJ1 or TRGJ2. Unmatched junction bases numbered 24, after V lost 12 bases and J lost 10 bases. Germline V gene lookup returns CDR1 EGSNGY and CDR2 YDSYNSKV. The CDR3 consists of 14 residues. The CDR3 region has the DNA TGTGCCCACCTGGGACGGGCGTGGTGGTGGAAGAAACTCTTT. This sequence encodes CAHLGRAWWWKKLF.

V usage is TRGV8 and J usage is TRGJ1 or TRGJ2. V shed 9 bases, J shed 12 bases, and the junction held 17 bases outside the gene matches. This CDR3 has 12 amino acids. The germline V gene has CDR1 VENAVY and CDR2 YDSYNSRV. The CDR3 coding sequence is TGTGCCACCCTGGCCCCCCTCTTCGGGAAACTCTTT. Residues: CATLAPLFGKLF.

The sample holds a few counts of this clone. A single base is all that separates this from a far larger clone, so a read error is likely. Other DNA sequences from this sample encode an identical CDR3 as well. The chain employs TRGV11 and TRGJP1. TRGV11 is classed as an ORF, of uncertain function. The CDR3 is 14 residues long. With V trimmed by 9 bases and J by 0 bases, 4 bases remained unmatched. The CDR3, as DNA: TGTGCCTGCTGGCCGTATACCACTGGTTGGTTCAAGATATTT. Its protein product is CACWPYTTGWFKIF.

This rearrangement joins TRGV5P to TRGJ1 or TRGJ2. TRGV5P is listed as a pseudogene. The CDR3 is 13 residues long. CDR3 amino acids: CATWGQAYYKKLF. CDR3 nucleotides: TGTGCCACCTGGGGGCAGGCTTATTATAAGAAACTCTTT.

V gene TRGV2 combines with J gene TRGJ1 or TRGJ2. CDR3 length: 15 residues. Germline CDR1 reads EGSNGY; CDR2 reads YDSYNSKV. Here the CDR3 DNA reads TGTGCACCTGGGACGGACAGTCTTCAGGAGGATAAGAAACTCTTT. Translating gives CAPGTDSLQEDKKLF.

This chain links TRGV3 with TRGJ1 or TRGJ2. Trimming removed 5 bases from V and 10 bases from J; junction bases left unmatched: 11. Germline lookup yields CDR1 VTNTFY and CDR2 YDVSTARD (reference sequence). CDR3 size: 12 residues. CDR3 in amino acids: CATWGQAEKKLF. The CDR3 bases are TGTGCCACCTGGGGACAGGCCGAGAAGAAACTCTTT.

With respect to this clone: TCRdb records a much larger clone's protein for this DNA, with a difference at residue 4 that likely arises from a read error; the protein given is the translation of the DNA. The J gene is TRGJ1 or TRGJ2, the V gene TRGV5. The germline CDR1 and CDR2 sequences are VINAFY and YDVSNSKD. The CDR3 is 12 amino acids. In DNA form, the CDR3 reads TGTGCCACCTTGGACCGCCCTAGAGGGAAACTCTTT. Translated, it gives CATLDRPRGKLF.

This clone is classed as hyperexpanded (1% or more). The sample carries other DNA sequences with the same CDR3. V and J are TRGV11 and TRGJ1 or TRGJ2. TRGV11 is an ORF; its function is uncertain. J gave up 2 bases and V 0 bases, and 1 base lay outside the gene matches. CDR3 length equals 14 residues. The CDR3 DNA sequence: TGTGCCTGCTGGATTAGGCACGATTATTATAAGAAACTCTTT. This sequence encodes CACWIRHDYYKKLF.

This clone rates as large. This sequence joins TRGV8 and TRGJP2. CDR3 length equals 17 residues. After removal of 5 bases from V and 6 bases from J, the junction contained 18 bases not matched to a gene. Germline-derived CDR1 and CDR2 are VENAVY and YDSYNSRV. The CDR3 here is CATWGTKSEWGDWIKTF. The CDR3 DNA reads TGTGCCACCTGGGGTACGAAATCGGAGTGGGGTGATTGGATCAAGACGTTT.

This clone appeared a few times. The CDR3: CATWDEDYYKKLF. CDR3 bases: TGTGCCACCTGGGACGAGGATTATTATAAGAAACTCTTT. The chain carries TRGV2 and TRGJ1 or TRGJ2. With 2 bases clipped from V and 2 bases from J, the junction kept 3 bases outside the gene matches. This CDR3 has 13 residues. Germline V CDR1 and CDR2: EGSNGY, YDSYNSKV.

The CDR3 region is CAAWDHGTDTTGWFKIF. The DNA of the CDR3 is TGTGCTGCGTGGGACCATGGGACTGATACCACTGGTTGGTTCAAGATATTT. This rearrangement joins TRGV10 to TRGJP1. TRGV10 is placed among ORFs of uncertain function. CDR3 length: 17 amino acids. V trimming: 8 bases; J trimming: 0 bases; junction bases outside the gene matches: 13.

By its share, this clone is large. This chain's CDR3 is CAAWEPPLNYYKKLF. CDR3 nucleotide sequence: TGTGCTGCGTGGGAACCCCCTCTTAATTATTATAAGAAACTCTTT. The chain carries TRGV10 and TRGJ1 or TRGJ2. TRGV10 qualifies as an ORF whose function is uncertain. This CDR3 comprises 15 residues. V was clipped by 8 bases and J by 1 base; unmatched bases: 12.

Points on this clone: This DNA's translation differs at residue 3 from TCRdb's protein, which comes from a much larger clone; a read error is likely, and the protein shown is translated from the DNA. The chain couples TRGV2 to TRGJ1 or TRGJ2. Per germline, CDR1 EGSNGY and CDR2 YDSYNSKV. This CDR3 region has 12 residues. Here the CDR3 reads CAAWDGYYKKLF. Written as DNA, the CDR3 is TGTGCCGCCTGGGACGGATATTATAAGAAACTCTTT.

This clone was counted a few times. The TCRdb protein, from a much larger clone, departs from this DNA's translation at residue 8, likely by read error; the protein shown derives from the DNA. The genes are TRGV11 and TRGJ1 or TRGJ2. TRGV11 is an ORF, and what it does is uncertain. The J segment lost 7 bases and the V segment lost 8 bases, leaving 11 bases of the junction unmatched. CDR3 length: 13 amino acids. The CDR3 DNA reads TGTGCCTGCTGGACACCTTTTTTATATAAGAAACTCTTT. Its translation is CACWTPFLYKKLF.

A remark on this clone: A junction boundary mismatches the germline segment, possibly from a read error. The chain links TRGV9 to TRGJ1 or TRGJ2. Germline-derived CDR1 and CDR2 are GITISATS and ISYDGTV (reference sequence). This CDR3 has 13 residues. CDR3 nucleotide sequence: TGTGCCCTGTGGGGAGCCGCATATTATAAGAAACTCTTT. Encoded protein: CALWGAAYYKKLF.

This clone was counted a few times. The CDR3 nucleotides are TGTGCCACCTGGGATCGATATTATAAGAAACTCTTT. It yields the protein CATWDRYYKKLF. The chain uses TRGV8 and TRGJ1 or TRGJ2. CDR3 length equals 12 residues. Germline assignment: CDR1 VENAVY and CDR2 YDSYNSRV. Trimming took 3 bases from V and 4 from J; bases not matched to a gene: 3.

This clone was observed a few times. The CDR3 region has the DNA TGTGCCACCCCCAATTATACCACTGGTTGGTTCAAGATATTT. This gives the protein CATPNYTTGWFKIF. J is TRGJP1 and V is TRGV3. The CDR3 has 14 residues. The germline CDR1 and CDR2 sequences are VTNTFY and YDVSTARD (reference sequence). J lost 0 bases, V lost 9 bases, and 7 bases had no gene match.

CDR3 sequence: CATPSHWWFKIF. The DNA for the CDR3 is TGTGCCACGCCGTCCCACTGGTGGTTCAAGATATTT. This sequence joins TRGV2 and TRGJP1. V shed 10 bases, J shed 11 bases, and the junction held 13 bases outside the gene matches. This CDR3 is 12 amino acids long. The germline CDR1 and CDR2 sequences are EGSNGY and YDSYNSKV.

This clone turned up a few times. The chain has TRGV2 and TRGJ1 or TRGJ2. The germline V gene has CDR1 EGSNGY and CDR2 YDSYNSKV. This CDR3 region has 14 residues. Unmatched junction bases numbered 4, after V lost 0 bases and J lost 2 bases. CDR3 sequence reads: CATWDGPDYYKKLF. CDR3 in DNA: TGTGCCACCTGGGACGGGCCGGATTATTATAAGAAACTCTTT.

This chain connects TRGV10 to TRGJ1 or TRGJ2. TRGV10 is reported as an ORF; its role is uncertain. The CDR3 consists of 13 residues. Trimming at V came to 8 bases and at J to 6 bases, leaving 11 bases not matched to a gene. In DNA, the CDR3 is TGTGCTGCGTGGACTAGGATAGGTTATAAGAAACTCTTT. This codes for CAAWTRIGYKKLF.

The V gene is TRGV10, the J gene TRGJP2. TRGV10 is reported as an ORF; its role is uncertain. The CDR3 is 13 amino acids. V lost 9 bases, J lost 1 base, and 3 bases stayed unmatched. The CDR3 DNA is TGTGCTGCGTGCTTTAGTAGTGATTGGATCAAGACGTTT. Amino acids: CAACFSSDWIKTF.

The chain links TRGV2 to TRGJ1 or TRGJ2. The V and J ends lost 0 bases and 3 bases, in that order; junction bases with no gene match: 14. There are 17 residues in the CDR3. The V gene's germline CDR1 is EGSNGY and CDR2 YDSYNSKV. The DNA of the CDR3 is TGTGCCACCTGGGACGGGCGGAGGGGGAAGGCTTATTATAAGAAACTCTTT. Encoded protein: CATWDGRRGKAYYKKLF.

The rearrangement links TRGV9 to TRGJ1 or TRGJ2. V lost 0 bases and J lost 3; bases outside the gene matches: 2. Germline CDR1 reads GITISATS; CDR2 reads ISYDGTV (reference sequence). This CDR3 contains 13 residues. The CDR3 coding sequence is TGTGCCTTGTGGGAGGTGCCTTATTATAAGAAACTCTTT. Translated: CALWEVPYYKKLF.

This clone was observed a handful of times. This sequence may be a read error, since a much larger clone differs from it by one base. The J gene is TRGJ1 or TRGJ2, the V gene TRGV3. Germline V gene data show CDR1 as VTNTFY and CDR2 as YDVSTARD (reference sequence). This CDR3 is 9 amino acids long. The CDR3 sequence is CATWGKKLF. CDR3 in DNA: TGTGCCACCTGGGGAAAGAAGCTCTTT.